This T cell receptor beta chain appears in the sequencing data of a study of T cells in Graves' hyperthyroidism and ophthalmopathy. Study findings and constraints: Most expanded thyroid clonotypes above 0.001 also appeared in blood.

Between the trimmed V and J ends, which lost 6 bases and 8 bases, there was a span of 14 bases. CDR1 MDHEN and CDR2 SYDVKM come from the germline V gene. The CDR3 totals 14 residues. For this clonotype: Antigen: not known.

Amplified TCR beta CDR3 regions came from RNA transcripts. Primed by the HTBI set, a first-round RT-PCR was run on the TCR CDR3. TCRdb used MiXCR to reprocess the multiplex PCR reads, holding one entry per CDR3 protein. The data hold roughly 500,000 distinct CDR3 sequences, with approximately 25% observed a single time. The chain has TRBV28 and TRBJ1-6; D perhaps matches TRBD1 (5 bases). Material: blood. The origin of this receptor is a woman aged 25 to 39 with Graves' ophthalmopathy. The CDR3 nucleotides read TGTGCCAGCAGGACTTACAGGACGGATTCACCCCTCCACTTT. Its protein product is CASRTYRTDSPLHF.